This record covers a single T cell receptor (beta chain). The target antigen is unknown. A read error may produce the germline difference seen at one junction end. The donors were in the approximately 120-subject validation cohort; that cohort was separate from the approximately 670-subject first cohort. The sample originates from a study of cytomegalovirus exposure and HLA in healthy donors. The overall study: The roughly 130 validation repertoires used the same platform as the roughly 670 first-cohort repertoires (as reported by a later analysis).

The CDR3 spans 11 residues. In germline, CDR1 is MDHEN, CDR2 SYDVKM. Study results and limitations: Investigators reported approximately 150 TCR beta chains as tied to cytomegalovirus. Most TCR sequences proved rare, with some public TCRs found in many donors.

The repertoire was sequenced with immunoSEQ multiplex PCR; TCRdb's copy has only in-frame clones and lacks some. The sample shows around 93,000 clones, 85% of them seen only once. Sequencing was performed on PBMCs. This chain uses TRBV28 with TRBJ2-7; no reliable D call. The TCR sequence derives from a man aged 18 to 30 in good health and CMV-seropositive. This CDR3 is CASSLSSEQYF. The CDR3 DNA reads TGTGCCAGCAGTTTATCCTCCGAGCAGTACTTC. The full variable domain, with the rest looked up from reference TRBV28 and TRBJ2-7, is DVKVTQSSRYLVKRTGEKVFLECVQDMDHENMFWYRQDPGLGLRLIYFSYDVKMKEKGDIPEGYSVSREKKERFSLILESASTNQTSMYLCASSLSSEQYFGPGTRLTVT.